This T cell receptor beta chain was retrieved from a study of shared clonotypes between healthy human individuals. Turning to this clone: Its antigen is as yet unknown. This specimen includes other DNA sequences encoding the same CDR3.

The germline gives CDR1 LNHDA, CDR2 SQIVND (reference sequence). This CDR3 has 14 residues. V lost 6 bases, J lost 0 bases, and 1 base stayed unmatched. As processed by the authors: ImmunoSEQ supplied junction-only sequences lacking quality scores, so filtering was different. TCRdb keeps only in-frame clones here, not all; method: immunoSEQ multiplex PCR. The DNA was the basis for D and trimming; V, J and clone size are from that table. The profile shows under 600,000 clones, more than 95% of them singletons. The study, taken as a whole, reports: With a few donors compared, roughly 5% of naive CD4 clonotypes were shared. Sampling covered nothing but blood. Tissue TCR repertoires likely differ from those found in blood. Clonotypes shared by all four donors outscored non-shared clonotypes in generation probability.

The chain uses TRBV19 and TRBJ2-3; 9 positions match TRBD2. Source material: naive CD4+ T cells sorted from blood. Subset denoted: CD45RA+ positively selected. This sequence was found in a woman aged 25 to 45 in good health. In DNA form, the CDR3 reads TGTGCCAGTAGGACTAGCGGTAGCACAGATACGCAGTATTTT. The encoded protein is CASRTSGSTDTQYF.